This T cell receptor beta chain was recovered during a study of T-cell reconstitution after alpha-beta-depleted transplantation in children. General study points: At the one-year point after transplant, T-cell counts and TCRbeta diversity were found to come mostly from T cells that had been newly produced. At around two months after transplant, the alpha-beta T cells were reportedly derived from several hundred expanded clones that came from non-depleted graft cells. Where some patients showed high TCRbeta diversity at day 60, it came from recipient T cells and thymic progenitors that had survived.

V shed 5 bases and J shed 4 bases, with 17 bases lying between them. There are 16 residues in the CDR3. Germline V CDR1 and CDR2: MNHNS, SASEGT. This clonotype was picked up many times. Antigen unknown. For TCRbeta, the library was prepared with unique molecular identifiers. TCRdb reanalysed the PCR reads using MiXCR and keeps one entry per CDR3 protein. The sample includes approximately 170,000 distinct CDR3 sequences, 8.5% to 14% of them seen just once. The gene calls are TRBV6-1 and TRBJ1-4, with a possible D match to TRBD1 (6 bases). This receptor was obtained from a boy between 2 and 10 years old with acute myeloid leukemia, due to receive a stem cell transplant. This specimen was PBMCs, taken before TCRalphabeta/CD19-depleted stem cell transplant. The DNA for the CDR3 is TGTGCCAGCAGTCCGAACCCCGGGACAAGTAATGAAAAACTGTTTTTT. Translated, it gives CASSPNPGTSNEKLFF.